The 8 T cell receptor beta chains listed next were all sequenced from one sample in a study of cytotoxic CD8 clonotypes in ibrutinib-treated CLL (dated by TCRdb to the early 2020s). The library was built by means of the immunoSEQ multiplex PCR assay. TCRdb carries this immuneACCESS record with in-frame sequences only. Its versions omit some clonotypes, under half of them owing to an unresolved V gene in the studies checked, with the rest unexplained. In all, the sample holds 200,000 to 250,000 clones, and 79% of those were seen once. The ten largest clones capture over 10% of the sample. In the paper's terms, the time point label means: 12 to 13 months on ibrutinib. Material: PBMCs, obtained after 12 months of ibrutinib treatment. These receptors originate from a human donor with chronic lymphocytic leukemia.

J is TRBJ2-7 and V is TRBV27; D possibly corresponds to TRBD1 (6 bases). The CDR3 spans 15 residues. V lost 6 bases to trimming and J lost 2 bases, with 17 bases between them. The germline gives CDR1 MNHEY, CDR2 SMNVEV (reference sequence). The CDR3 coding sequence is TGTGCCAGCAGACGGCAGGGGTTAGGAACCTACGAGCAGTACTTC. The encoded protein is CASRRQGLGTYEQYF.

The rearrangement links TRBV28 to TRBJ1-2; D is possibly TRBD1 (6 bases). The CDR3 extends over 13 amino acids. V lost 5 bases and J lost 2, with 9 bases in between. Germline-derived CDR1 and CDR2 are MDHEN and SYDVKM. CDR3 DNA: TGTGCCAGCAGTCCCGGACAGAACTATGGCTACACCTTC. This encodes CASSPGQNYGYTF.

Details on this clone: The identical CDR3 is also encoded by other nucleotide sequences in the sample. Written as DNA, the CDR3 is TGCGCCAGCAGCTCTGGGACTAGCGCCTACGAGCAGTACTTC. Protein product: CASSSGTSAYEQYF. The V call is TRBV5-1, the J call TRBJ2-7; 10 positions match TRBD2. V lost 3 bases and J lost 2; bases outside the gene matches: 2. The CDR3 covers 14 residues. From germline, CDR1 is SGHRS and CDR2 YFSETQ. Full variable domain (outside the CDR3, taken from reference TRBV5-1 and TRBJ2-7): KAGVTQTPRYLIKTRGQQVTLSCSPISGHRSVSWYQQTPGQGLQFLFEYFSETQRNKGNFPGRFSGRQFSNSRSEMNVSTLELGDSALYLCASSSGTSAYEQYFGPGTRLTVT.

V is TRBV6-5 and J is TRBJ2-1; 12 bases agree with TRBD1. This CDR3 is built from 14 residues. V was clipped by 2 bases and J by 9 bases; unmatched bases: 2. CDR1 and CDR2 (germline): MNHEY, SVGAGI. The CDR3 reads CASSYGTGGVEQFF. In DNA, the CDR3 is TGTGCCAGCAGTTACGGGACAGGGGGCGTTGAGCAGTTCTTC.

The V call is TRBV6-5, the J call TRBJ1-1; the D is unclear. The CDR3 covers 15 residues. Between the trimmed V and J ends, which lost 5 bases and 2 bases, there was a span of 15 bases. Germline loops: CDR1 MNHEY, CDR2 SVGAGI. The chain's CDR3 is CASSPTHSLNTEAFF. The CDR3 DNA follows: TGTGCCAGCAGTCCGACACACAGCCTAAACACTGAAGCTTTCTTT.

The sample holds one count of this clone. CDR3 DNA: TGTGCCACCAGCAGTCCCGGGACCCTAACCTCCTACGAGCAGTACTTC. It encodes CATSSPGTLTSYEQYF. The V call is TRBV15, the J call TRBJ2-7, with D possibly being TRBD1 or TRBD2 (5 bases each). V was cut by 3 bases and J by 0 bases, with 15 bases left in between. CDR1 is LNHNV and CDR2 is YYDKDF in the germline V gene (reference sequence). The CDR3 length is 16 residues.

The J gene is TRBJ2-4, the V gene TRBV6-1, with 7 bases lining up with TRBD1. There are 15 residues in the CDR3. Germline CDR1 and CDR2: MNHNS and SASEGT. After removal of 0 bases from V and 2 bases from J, the junction contained 1 base not matched to a gene. The CDR3 reads CASSEATGTKNIQYF. Here the CDR3 DNA reads TGTGCCAGCAGTGAAGCGACAGGGACCAAAAACATTCAGTACTTC.

The chain is built from TRBV2 and TRBJ2-2, with TRBD1 identical over 10 bases. This CDR3 has 15 amino acids. Trimming cost V 5 bases and J 7 bases; bases outside gene matches: 7. The germline gives CDR1 SNHLY, CDR2 FYNNEI. This CDR3 reads CASSRDRGPLGELFF. In DNA form, the CDR3 reads TGTGCCAGCAGTCGGGACAGGGGACCGCTCGGGGAGCTGTTTTTT.